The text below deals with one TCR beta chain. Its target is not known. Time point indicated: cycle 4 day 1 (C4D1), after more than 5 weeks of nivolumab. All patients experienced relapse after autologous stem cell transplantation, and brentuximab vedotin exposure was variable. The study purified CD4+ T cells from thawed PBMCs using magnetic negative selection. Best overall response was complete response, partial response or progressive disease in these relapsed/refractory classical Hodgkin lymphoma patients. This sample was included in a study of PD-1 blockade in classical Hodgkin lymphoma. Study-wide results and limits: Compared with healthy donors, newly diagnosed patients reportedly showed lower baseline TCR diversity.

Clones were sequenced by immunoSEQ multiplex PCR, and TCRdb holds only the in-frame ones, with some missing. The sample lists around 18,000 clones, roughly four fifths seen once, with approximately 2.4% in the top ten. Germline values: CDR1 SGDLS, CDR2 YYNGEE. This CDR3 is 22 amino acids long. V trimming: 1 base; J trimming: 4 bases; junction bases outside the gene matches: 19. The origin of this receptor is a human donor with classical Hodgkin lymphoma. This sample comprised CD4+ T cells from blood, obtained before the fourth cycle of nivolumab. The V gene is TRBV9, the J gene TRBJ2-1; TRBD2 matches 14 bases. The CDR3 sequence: CASSVSVPGLAGEARGYNEQFF. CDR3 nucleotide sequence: TGTGCCAGCAGCGTATCAGTCCCGGGACTAGCGGGAGAGGCCCGTGGTTACAATGAGCAGTTCTTC.